This T cell receptor beta chain came from a study of blood T cell repertoires in COVID-19. Background on the study: The analysed material was cDNA or gDNA that came from T cells, B-cell-depleted T cells, or PBMCs.

TCRdb's table, derived via immunoSEQ multiplex PCR, lists solely in-frame clones and lacks some. The profile covers 75,000 to 95,000 clones, with around nine tenths appearing a single time and about 18% taken by the ten largest. The CDR3 is 15 residues long. The V end lost 4 bases, the J end lost 3 bases, and 17 bases lay between the germline ends. The germline CDR1 and CDR2 sequences are SGHRS and YFSETQ. The chain uses TRBV5-1 and TRBJ2-7; a possible D gene is TRBD2 (6 bases). This receptor was identified in a woman in her fifties or sixties with COVID-19, enrolled during active disease. The sequenced sample consisted of peripheral blood. The CDR3 coding sequence is TGCGCCAGCAGCCAGACGGACGGCGGGGTCTACGAGCAGTACTTC. Amino acid sequence: CASSQTDGGVYEQYF.